One sample yielded the 11 T cell receptor beta chains listed below, sequenced in a study of blood T cell repertoires in COVID-19. Assay used: immunoSEQ multiplex PCR; TCRdb lists only in-frame clones, some missing. Of about 130,000 clones listed, roughly 80% were seen once; the top ten hold around 2.4%. Sample: PBMCs or T cells enriched from blood (not recorded which). Receptors were obtained from a man between 35 and 55 years old with acute COVID-19.

The chain joins TRBV19 to TRBJ2-7; 9 bases agree with TRBD2. Germline trimming cut 3 bases from V and 0 bases from J; bases unmatched to any gene: 3. The CDR3 runs to 15 residues. Germline values: CDR1 LNHDA, CDR2 SQIVND (reference sequence). CDR3 in DNA: TGTGCCAGTAGTATCCTAGCGGGGTACTCCTACGAGCAGTACTTC. It codes for CASSILAGYSYEQYF.

This clone came up once. The gene calls are TRBV11-3 and TRBJ1-1; 7 positions agree with TRBD1. The CDR3 has 14 amino acids. Germline V CDR1 and CDR2: SGHNT, YENEEA. After removal of 4 bases from V and 3 bases from J, the junction contained 5 bases not matched to a gene. In nucleotides, the CDR3 is TGTGCCAGCAGCTCAAACACAGGGGACACTGAAGCTTTCTTT. Protein: CASSSNTGDTEAFF. The whole variable domain, remainder taken from reference TRBV11-3 and TRBJ1-1, is EAGVVQSPRYKIIEKKQPVAFWCNPISGHNTLYWYLQNLGQGPELLIRYENEEAVDDSQLPKDRFSAERLKGVDSTLKIQPAELGDSAVYLCASSSNTGDTEAFFGQGTRLTVV.

The chain uses TRBV5-8 and TRBJ1-3, with D unresolved. V was pared by 3 bases and J by 0 bases, with 13 bases between. CDR1 is SGHTS, CDR2 YDEGEE, per germline. The CDR3 loop spans 16 amino acids. CDR3 region: CASSSSDYSSGNTIYF. The CDR3 region has the DNA TGTGCCAGCAGCTCGTCGGACTACAGCTCTGGAAACACCATATATTTT.

The genes are TRBV28 and TRBJ2-7; 8 bases map to TRBD2. This CDR3 comprises 12 residues. The germline gives CDR1 MDHEN, CDR2 SYDVKM. V was clipped by 4 bases and J by 5 bases; unmatched bases: 1. DNA for the CDR3: TGTGCCAGCAGTTCACTAGCGGACGAGCAGTACTTC. This encodes CASSSLADEQYF.

The chain uses TRBV2 and TRBJ1-4; possible D gene TRBD1, 6 bases. The V and J ends lost 2 bases and 5 bases respectively, with 9 bases between them. Germline V lookup: CDR1 SNHLY, CDR2 FYNNEI. The CDR3 is 14 amino acids. The CDR3 nucleotides are TGTGCCAGCAGTGAAAGGGGGAACAATGAAAAACTGTTTTTT. Residues: CASSERGNNEKLFF. The full variable domain, completed using reference TRBV2 and TRBJ1-4, is EPEVTQTPSHQVTQMGQEVILRCVPISNHLYFYWYRQILGQKVEFLVSFYNNEISEKSEIFDDQFSVERPDGSNFTLKIRSTKLEDSAMYFCASSERGNNEKLFFGSGTQLSVL.

The V gene is TRBV12-3 or TRBV12-4, the J gene TRBJ1-1; D is possibly TRBD1 (6 bases). Trimming removed 7 bases at V and 6 bases at J, with 15 bases between. This CDR3 comprises 13 residues. Here the CDR3 DNA reads TGTGCCAGCACTAAACAGGGCAACGCTGAAGCTTTCTTT. As protein: CASTKQGNAEAFF.

This clone occurred a few times. V is TRBV18 and J is TRBJ2-7, with D maybe TRBD2 (6 bases). The CDR3 is made up of 14 amino acids. Between the trimmed V and J ends, which lost 3 bases and 0 bases, there was a span of 9 bases. Germline V gene sequence: CDR1 KGHSH, CDR2 LQKENI. The CDR3 is CASSPSSASYEQYF. For the CDR3, the DNA is TGTGCCAGCTCACCCTCTAGCGCCTCCTACGAGCAGTACTTC.

V usage is TRBV5-4 and J usage is TRBJ1-1; tentative D call: TRBD1 (5 bases). Trimming left V 4 bases short and J 7 bases short, with 17 bases between. The CDR3 length is 14 residues. CDR1 and CDR2 (germline): SGHNT, YYREEE (reference sequence). The CDR3 sequence is CASSLQTAFCEAFF. In DNA form, the CDR3 reads TGTGCCAGCAGCCTACAGACAGCCTTTTGTGAAGCTTTCTTT.

The chain joins TRBV9 to TRBJ2-1; 7 bases match TRBD2. J gave up 5 bases and V 2 bases, and 4 bases lay outside the gene matches. The germline CDR1 and CDR2 sequences are SGDLS and YYNGEE. CDR3 size: 14 residues. The CDR3 coding sequence is TGTGCCAGCAGCGTCCGACTAGCCGACAATGAGCAGTTCTTC. Translating gives CASSVRLADNEQFF.

In its sample, this clone was seen a few times. The rearrangement joins TRBV18 to TRBJ1-2; D gene uncertain. Trimming shortened V by 3 bases and J by 2 bases, and 7 bases separated the two germline ends. Germline V CDR1 and CDR2: KGHSH, LQKENI. The CDR3 has 13 residues. In nucleotides, the CDR3 is TGTGCCAGCTCACCGGTGAGGAACTATGGCTACACCTTC. Protein: CASSPVRNYGYTF.

This clone has only one observation. The chain links TRBV28 to TRBJ1-3, with D perhaps TRBD1 (6 bases). The ends were cut back, 7 bases at V and 0 bases at J, with 16 bases in the middle. The CDR3 loop spans 16 amino acids. Germline V gives CDR1 MDHEN, CDR2 SYDVKM. CDR3 sequence: CASTLGGIRSGNTIYF. The CDR3 coding sequence is TGTGCCAGCACCTTAGGGGGTATCCGCTCTGGAAACACCATATATTTT.